This T cell receptor (beta chain) stems from a study of T cells after yellow fever vaccination. General study points: Most primary-vaccination clones recurred post-booster (just under 98% CD4, around 86% CD8).

This clonotype was recorded at least ten times. Its antigen is unknown. They built TCR cDNA with 5'RACE template switching, a step that put in a universal primer site and UMIs. TCRdb passed the 5' RACE reads through MiXCR, listing each CDR3 protein once. Among tens of thousands of distinct CDR3 sequences, 7.1% were seen once, and the ten largest hold roughly 35%. CDR3 length equals 15 residues. CDR1 is ENHRY and CDR2 is SYGVKD in the germline V gene. J gave up 4 bases and V 7 bases, and 12 bases lay outside the gene matches. The receptor's source is a man between 18 and 35 years old who received the YFV17D yellow fever vaccine. The sequencing here drew on CD8+ T cells sorted from PBMCs, taken about 5 days after the first yellow fever vaccination. The chain links TRBV10-3 to TRBJ1-2, with 7 positions matching TRBD1. CDR3 bases: TGTGCCATCATGGGAACAGGGGATCCGTCCTATGGCTACACCTTC. It encodes CAIMGTGDPSYGYTF.